The 19 T cell receptor beta chains below all came from one sample that was sequenced in a study of blood T cell repertoires in COVID-19. Sequencing was performed with immunoSEQ multiplex PCR; in TCRdb, only in-frame clones are kept and a portion is missing. The repertoire includes 25,000 to 30,000 clones, around nine tenths of them detected once, and roughly 15% sits in the top ten. Material for sequencing was peripheral blood. The receptors originated from a human donor in a cohort sampled during active COVID-19.

The chain has TRBV11-2 and TRBJ1-3; D gene unclear. The CDR3 has 14 amino acids. Trimming left V 7 bases short and J 0 bases short, with 10 bases between. Germline V lookup: CDR1 SGHAT, CDR2 FQNNGV. The CDR3 here is CASTSRSSGNTIYF. CDR3 coding DNA: TGTGCCAGCACCTCCAGAAGCTCTGGAAACACCATATATTTT.

The chain is built from TRBV5-1 and TRBJ2-5, with 8 positions matching TRBD2. This CDR3 is built from 16 residues. Per the germline V gene, CDR1 is SGHRS and CDR2 is YFSETQ. After removal of 5 bases from V and 5 bases from J, the junction contained 14 bases not matched to a gene. For the CDR3, the DNA is TGCGCCAGCAGTGACGCCGGGACTAGGGGTCAGGAGACCCAGTACTTC. Translation gives CASSDAGTRGQETQYF.

V usage is TRBV28 and J usage is TRBJ2-7; D possibly corresponds to TRBD1 (5 bases). The CDR3 is 15 residues long. Trimming shortened V by 2 bases and J by 6 bases, and 17 bases separated the two germline ends. Germline loops: CDR1 MDHEN, CDR2 SYDVKM. The CDR3 region is CASSLGGRVPSEQYF. The CDR3 region has the DNA TGTGCCAGCAGTTTAGGTGGCAGGGTCCCTTCCGAGCAGTACTTC.

The rearrangement links TRBV9 to TRBJ2-1; a possible D gene is TRBD1 (5 bases). Trimming left V 4 bases short and J 7 bases short, with 15 bases between. This CDR3 spans 14 amino acids. Germline V gives CDR1 SGDLS, CDR2 YYNGEE. The CDR3 reads CASSSRGHQNEQFF. The CDR3 DNA sequence: TGTGCCAGCAGCTCTAGGGGCCACCAGAATGAGCAGTTCTTC.

The chain recombines TRBV3-1 (or the pseudogene TRBV3-2) with TRBJ2-7, with a weak D call TRBD2 (6 bases). Trimming took 0 bases from V and 6 from J, leaving 9 bases between them. CDR3 size: 13 residues. CDR1 and CDR2 from the germline V gene are LGHDT and YNNKEL (reference sequence). CDR3 amino acids: CASSQEGGAEQYF. CDR3 in DNA: TGTGCCAGCAGCCAAGAGGGGGGAGCCGAGCAGTACTTC.

The gene calls are TRBV5-1 and TRBJ2-2; TRBD1 might be the D (5 bases). Per the germline V gene, CDR1 is SGHRS and CDR2 is YFSETQ. Trimming removed 1 base from V and 6 bases from J, with 13 bases in between. This CDR3 comprises 15 residues. The chain's CDR3 is CASSLLPGQAGELFF. The CDR3 DNA reads TGCGCCAGCAGCTTGCTTCCAGGGCAGGCCGGGGAGCTGTTTTTT.

J is TRBJ1-1 and V is TRBV5-1, with TRBD1 as a possible D gene (5 bases). The V gene's germline CDR1 is SGHRS and CDR2 YFSETQ. The V end was cut by 2 bases, the J end by 5 bases, with 19 bases between. The CDR3 contains 16 residues. Here the CDR3 reads CASSLTGTGEGTEAFF. The CDR3 bases are TGCGCCAGCAGCTTAACAGGAACCGGGGAGGGGACTGAAGCTTTCTTT.

CDR3 sequence: CSAGGALWGTEAFF. For the CDR3, the DNA is TGCAGCGCCGGGGGGGCCCTTTGGGGCACTGAAGCTTTCTTT. The V gene is TRBV29-1, the J gene TRBJ1-1; TRBD1 might be the D (6 bases). There are 14 residues in the CDR3. Germline assignment: CDR1 SQVTM and CDR2 ANQGSEA. V was trimmed by 7 bases and J by 4 bases, leaving 19 bases between them.

This clone appeared a few times. The CDR3 DNA reads TGCGCCAGCAGCCAAGAAGGCCAAGGGGGATTAGCCGGGGAGCTGTTTTTT. Translation gives CASSQEGQGGLAGELFF. V and J are TRBV4-1 and TRBJ2-2, with D possibly TRBD1 on 6 matching bases. The V and J ends lost 0 bases and 6 bases respectively, with 17 bases between them. Germline-derived CDR1 and CDR2 are MGHRA and YSYEKL. The CDR3 contains 17 residues.

This chain connects TRBV7-3 to TRBJ2-1; 10 nucleotides align to TRBD1. CDR1 is SGHTA, CDR2 FQGTGA, per germline. The CDR3 totals 16 residues. The V segment lost 5 bases and the J segment 4 bases; nucleotides outside the gene matches: 8. The CDR3 coding sequence is TGTGCCAGCAGCAGTTGGGACAGGGGCGCGTACAATGAGCAGTTCTTC. Protein: CASSSWDRGAYNEQFF.

This CDR3 is CASSESETGNPGELFF. CDR3 nucleotides: TGCGCCAGCAGTGAGTCGGAGACAGGGAATCCAGGGGAGCTGTTTTTT. The V call is TRBV10-1, the J call TRBJ2-2, with TRBD1 matching over 7 bases. Germline V gene sequence: CDR1 WNHNN, CDR2 SYGVQD (reference sequence). The CDR3 runs to 16 residues. Trimming took 0 bases from V and 8 from J; bases not matched to a gene: 9.

The chain carries TRBV9 and TRBJ2-7; D may be TRBD2 (6 bases). The CDR3 is 14 residues long. Trimming shortened V by 0 bases and J by 3 bases, and 10 bases separated the two germline ends. CDR1 is SGDLS, CDR2 YYNGEE, per germline. The CDR3 DNA sequence: TGTGCCAGCAGCGTAGAGGGAGGTCTCTACGAGCAGTACTTC. Protein: CASSVEGGLYEQYF. The full variable domain, in which reference TRBV9 and TRBJ2-7 provide the parts outside the CDR3, is DSGVTQTPKHLITATGQRVTLRCSPRSGDLSVYWYQQSLDQGLQFLIQYYNGEERAKGNILERFSAQQFPDLHSELNLSSLELGDSALYFCASSVEGGLYEQYFGPGTRLTVT.

This clone was counted once. The rearrangement joins TRBV29-1 to TRBJ2-3, with TRBD1 identical over 10 bases. Trimming at V came to 4 bases and at J to 9 bases, leaving 13 bases not matched to a gene. The CDR3 runs 15 residues. Germline CDR1 and CDR2: SQVTM and ANQGSEA. CDR3 sequence: CSVGGGTGEVGTQYF. CDR3 DNA sequence: TGCAGCGTTGGTGGTGGGACAGGGGAGGTTGGGACGCAGTATTTT.

The chain has TRBV7-3 and TRBJ2-1; 8 bases line up with TRBD2. Germline loops: CDR1 SGHTA, CDR2 FQGTGA. The CDR3 has 15 residues. J lost 4 bases, V lost 3 bases, and 5 bases had no gene match. In nucleotides, the CDR3 is TGTGCCAGCAGCTTTGGAGCGGGAGAGTACAATGAGCAGTTCTTC. It encodes CASSFGAGEYNEQFF.

In nucleotides, the CDR3 is TGCGCCAGCACCCGGGGAGGGGCGAGAGGCGAGCAGTACTTC. This gives the protein CASTRGGARGEQYF. This rearrangement joins TRBV5-1 to TRBJ2-7; 7 bases line up with TRBD2. The CDR3 spans 14 residues. The V and J ends lost 6 bases and 6 bases, in that order; junction bases with no gene match: 12. The germline CDR1 and CDR2 sequences are SGHRS and YFSETQ.

This sequence joins TRBV4-3 and TRBJ2-7; 7 bases are shared with TRBD1. This CDR3 contains 14 residues. Losses at the gene ends were 4 bases for V and 1 base for J; bases not matched to a gene: 4. Germline lookup yields CDR1 LGHNA and CDR2 YSLEER. This chain's CDR3 is CASSPGQYSYEQYF. The CDR3 DNA follows: TGCGCCAGCAGCCCGGGACAGTATTCCTACGAGCAGTACTTC.

CDR3 sequence reads: CASSAGLAGTDTQYF. CDR3 sequence (DNA): TGTGCCAGTAGTGCGGGACTAGCGGGCACAGATACGCAGTATTTT. The chain combines TRBV19 with TRBJ2-3; 11 bases agree with TRBD2. The CDR3 runs 15 residues. V dropped 5 bases and J dropped 1; count of bases not matched to a gene: 2. Looked up from germline, CDR1 is LNHDA and CDR2 is SQIVND (reference sequence). The whole variable domain, remainder taken from reference TRBV19 and TRBJ2-3, is DGGITQSPKYLFRKEGQNVTLSCEQNLNHDAMYWYRQDPGQGLRLIYYSQIVNDFQKGDIAEGYSVSREKKESFPLTVTSAQKNPTAFYLCASSAGLAGTDTQYFGPGTRLTVL.

This clone has more than one count but fewer than ten. The chain has TRBV5-6 and TRBJ1-3; unclear D gene. The CDR3 covers 16 residues. V gave up 1 base and J gave up 0 bases, with 11 bases separating them. Germline CDR1 reads SGHDT; CDR2 reads YYEEEE. Here the CDR3 DNA reads TGTGCCAGCAGCTTGAATCTACAGAGCTCTGGAAACACCATATATTTT. It codes for CASSLNLQSSGNTIYF. Variable domain in full (rest from reference TRBV5-6 and TRBJ1-3): DAGVTQSPTHLIKTRGQQVTLRCSPKSGHDTVSWYQQALGQGPQFIFQYYEEEERQRGNFPDRFSGHQFPNYSSELNVNALLLGDSALYLCASSLNLQSSGNTIYFGEGSWLTVV.

The chain carries TRBV7-2 and TRBJ1-3, with D possibly TRBD1 on 6 matching bases. Trimming removed 5 bases at V and 2 bases at J, with 13 bases between. The CDR3 spans 15 residues. From germline, CDR1 is SGHTA and CDR2 FQGNSA. This CDR3 is CASSLLPGAGNTIYF. In nucleotides, the CDR3 is TGTGCCAGCAGCCTACTCCCAGGGGCTGGAAACACCATATATTTT.